Shown below are 7 T cell receptor beta chains from a single sample sequenced in a study of naive and memory T cell subsets. Study-level points and caveats: Especially in CD8 cells, naive repertoires contained a few larger clonotypes, possibly CD45RA-re-expressing memory cells.

Their antigen targets remain unknown. Both TRBC1 and TRBC2 were covered by a beta constant-region primer of two equimolar oligonucleotides. The ligated cDNA underwent four PCR rounds using SP2 and nested alpha and beta constant-region primers. Each CDR3 protein is one row after TCRdb ran MiXCR on the UMI-ligation and nested PCR reads. The sample shows about 90,000 distinct CDR3 sequences, approximately 10% of them seen only once. Input material: naive CD4+ T cells from blood. These receptors came from a human donor in good health.

The gene calls are TRBV11-1 and TRBJ2-7; D gene unclear. Germline lookup yields CDR1 SGHAT and CDR2 FQDESV (reference sequence). The CDR3 length is 14 residues. V lost 2 bases to trimming and J lost 0 bases, with 8 bases between them. The CDR3 spells CASSLTAGSYEQYF. CDR3 sequence (DNA): TGTGCCAGCAGCTTAACCGCTGGCTCCTACGAGCAGTACTTC.

This clonotype was observed a few times. The J gene is TRBJ2-7, the V gene TRBV5-4; no definite D call. Trimming removed 1 base at V and 10 bases at J, with 15 bases between. CDR3 length equals 13 residues. Germline CDR1 is SGHNT and CDR2 is YYREEE (reference sequence). The CDR3 is CASSLKGKTHQYF. The CDR3 nucleotides read TGTGCCAGCAGCTTGAAGGGCAAAACCCATCAGTACTTC.

The rearrangement uses TRBV4-1 and TRBJ2-5, with unresolved D. Germline lookup yields CDR1 MGHRA and CDR2 YSYEKL. Trimming took 2 bases from V and 2 from J, leaving 9 bases between them. This CDR3 has 14 amino acids. CDR3 nucleotides: TGCGCCAGCAGCCAAAGACCAGGTCAAGAGACCCAGTACTTC. Translating gives CASSQRPGQETQYF.

At least ten counts were recorded for this clonotype. The genes are TRBV20-1 and TRBJ2-6; TRBD1 might be the D (6 bases). This CDR3 region has 17 residues. V lost 1 base and J lost 2, with 15 bases in between. Germline values: CDR1 DFQATT, CDR2 SNEGSKA (reference sequence). The CDR3 region is CSARAAGAVAGANVLTF. The CDR3 DNA is TGCAGTGCTAGAGCGGCAGGGGCCGTTGCTGGGGCCAACGTCCTGACTTTC.

This clonotype was counted ten times or more. The chain is built from TRBV20-1 and TRBJ2-7, with 10 positions matching TRBD2. The CDR3 is 13 amino acids. V lost 6 bases, J lost 6 bases, and 8 bases stayed unmatched. Germline V gene sequence: CDR1 DFQATT, CDR2 SNEGSKA (reference sequence). CDR3 loop: CSAQLAGVGEQYF. For the CDR3, the DNA is TGCAGTGCGCAGCTAGCGGGAGTCGGCGAGCAGTACTTC.

This clonotype occurred many times. The gene calls are TRBV2 and TRBJ2-1, with a weak D call TRBD2 (5 bases). The CDR3 is 15 residues long. Trimming removed 5 bases at V and 0 bases at J, with 11 bases between. The germline V gene encodes CDR1 SNHLY and CDR2 FYNNEI. CDR3 in DNA: TGTGCCAGCAGTCGACCTGGGAGCTCCTACAATGAGCAGTTCTTC. Translating it yields CASSRPGSSYNEQFF.

This chain links TRBV25-1 with TRBJ1-5; D not certain. CDR1 and CDR2 (germline): MGHDK, SYGVNS. Trimming took 3 bases from V and 0 from J, leaving 6 bases between them. CDR3 size: 14 residues. The CDR3 sequence: CASSEVNSNQPQHF. In nucleotides, the CDR3 is TGTGCCAGCAGTGAGGTTAATAGCAATCAGCCCCAGCATTTT.